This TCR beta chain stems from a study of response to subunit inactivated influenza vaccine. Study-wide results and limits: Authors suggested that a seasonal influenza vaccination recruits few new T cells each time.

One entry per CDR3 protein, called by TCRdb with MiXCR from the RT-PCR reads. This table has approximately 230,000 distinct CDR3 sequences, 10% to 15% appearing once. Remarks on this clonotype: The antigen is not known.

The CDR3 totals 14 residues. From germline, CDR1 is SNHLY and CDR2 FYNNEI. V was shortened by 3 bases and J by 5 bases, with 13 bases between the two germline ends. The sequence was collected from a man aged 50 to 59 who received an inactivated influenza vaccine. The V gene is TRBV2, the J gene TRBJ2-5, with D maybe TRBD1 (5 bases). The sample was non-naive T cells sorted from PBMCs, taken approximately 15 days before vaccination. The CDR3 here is CASSEQGEWETQYF. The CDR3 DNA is TGTGCCAGCAGTGAGCAGGGCGAGTGGGAGACCCAGTACTTC.